The TCR beta chain under discussion was sequenced for a study of shared clonotypes between healthy human individuals. Study-level findings and limits: What naive subsets generally showed was a larger estimated richness than memory subsets showed. Clonotype sharing levels among donors were expected to vary with sequencing depth. The study's rarefaction showed incomplete sorted-subset sequencing despite large depth.

Germline values: CDR1 MGHRA, CDR2 YSYEKL. V was shortened by 1 base and J by 5 bases, with 8 bases between the two germline ends. This CDR3 has 13 residues. Method: immunoSEQ multiplex PCR; TCRdb's copy keeps in-frame clones and lacks some. The table has roughly 2.5 million clones, more than 90% seen once. This clone has a handful of counts. Its antigen is not identified. The source material was naive CD4+ T cells sorted from blood. Documented subset: CD45RA+ positively selected. This TCR derives from a man between 18 and 35 years old in good health. The rearrangement uses TRBV4-1 and TRBJ1-1; no definite D call. The DNA for the CDR3 is TGCGCCAGCAGCCAAGGTCTTACTACTGAAGCTTTCTTT. Protein sequence: CASSQGLTTEAFF.